The 2 T cell receptor beta chains in this list originate from one sample, sequenced in a study of blood T cell repertoires in COVID-19. Sequencing was performed with immunoSEQ multiplex PCR; in TCRdb, only in-frame clones are kept and a portion is missing. Of about 160,000 clones listed, over 70% are singletons. The material sequenced was peripheral blood. Receptors were obtained from an elderly man with acute or convalescent COVID-19.

The chain couples TRBV6-5 to TRBJ1-1; 7 nucleotides align to TRBD1. The CDR3 has 15 amino acids. Trimming removed 8 bases from V and 1 base from J; junction bases left unmatched: 10. Germline CDR1 reads MNHEY; CDR2 reads SVGAGI. Written as DNA, the CDR3 is TGTGCCAGCTCTAGGGACAGACGGAGGAACACTGAAGCTTTCTTT. It encodes CASSRDRRRNTEAFF.

In this sample, this clone turned up a few times. This rearrangement joins TRBV18 to TRBJ2-7; 7 nucleotides agree with TRBD1. The CDR3 sequence is 15 residues long. Germline V gene sequence: CDR1 KGHSH, CDR2 LQKENI. Germline trimming cut 3 bases from V and 0 bases from J; bases unmatched to any gene: 5. CDR3 residues: CASSPGQESSYEQYF. The CDR3 DNA reads TGTGCCAGCTCACCCGGACAGGAGAGCTCCTACGAGCAGTACTTC.